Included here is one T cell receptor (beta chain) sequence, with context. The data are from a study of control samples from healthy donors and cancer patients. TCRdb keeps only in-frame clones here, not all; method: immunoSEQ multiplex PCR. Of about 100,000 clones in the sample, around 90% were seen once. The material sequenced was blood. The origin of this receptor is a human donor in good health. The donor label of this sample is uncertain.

DNA for the CDR3: TGTGCCAGCAGTGAAACTCTTGGGGGATACATGAACACTGAAGCTTTCTTT. Translating it yields CASSETLGGYMNTEAFF. This chain links TRBV6-1 with TRBJ1-1; a possible D gene is TRBD1 (5 bases). The germline CDR1 and CDR2 sequences are MNHNS and SASEGT. V lost 2 bases, J lost 0 bases, and 16 bases lay in between. The CDR3 spans 17 residues.